This entry lists 14 T cell receptor beta chains sequenced from one sample in a study of CD8 T cells in ankylosing spondylitis. Study observations and caveats: Apparently characteristic of ankylosing spondylitis blood was a TCR beta motif (about 8 highly homologous variants).

No antigen is known for these receptors. Each CDR3 protein gets one entry after TCRdb re-called the 5' RACE reads with MiXCR. The sample consists of 670,000 or so distinct CDR3 sequences, roughly 19% of them appearing once. Sample: blood, either unsorted or a sorted T cell fraction (not recorded which). The receptors were gathered from a male donor with ankylosing spondylitis.

CDR3 loop: CASSSQGAFNEQYF. DNA for the CDR3: TGTGCCAGCAGCTCCCAGGGGGCGTTCAACGAGCAGTACTTC. The J gene is TRBJ2-7, the V gene TRBV7-2; the match to TRBD1 covers 8 bases. V lost 4 bases, J lost 5 bases, and 7 bases stayed unmatched. There are 14 residues in the CDR3. Germline V gene data show CDR1 as SGHTA and CDR2 as FQGNSA.

The J gene is TRBJ1-2, the V gene TRBV29-1; D gene uncertain. Germline assignment: CDR1 SQVTM and CDR2 ANQGSEA. The V gene lost 2 bases and the J gene lost 3 bases, with 7 bases spanning the gap. CDR3 length equals 12 residues. The CDR3: CSVEPIYYGYTF. As DNA, the CDR3 is TGCAGCGTTGAACCGATATACTATGGCTACACCTTC.

The V and J genes are TRBV5-1 and TRBJ1-3; D may be TRBD1 (5 bases). The CDR3 contains 16 residues. The V end lost 1 base, the J end lost 0 bases, and 11 bases lay between the germline ends. Germline CDR1 reads SGHRS; CDR2 reads YFSETQ. CDR3 nucleotide sequence: TGCGCCAGCAGCTTGAGACAGCGATACTCTGGAAACACCATATATTTT. Amino acids: CASSLRQRYSGNTIYF.

This clonotype was picked up a small number of times. J is TRBJ1-5 and V is TRBV6-1; 7 bases map to TRBD1. V dropped 6 bases and J dropped 3; count of bases not matched to a gene: 8. This CDR3 contains 15 residues. The germline gives CDR1 MNHNS, CDR2 SASEGT. The CDR3 DNA is TGTGCCAGCAGCGGACAGGATACACTCAATCAGCCCCAGCATTTT. It codes for CASSGQDTLNQPQHF.

In its sample, this clonotype was seen many times. The gene calls are TRBV29-1 and TRBJ1-5; maybe TRBD1 (5 bases). Per the germline V gene, CDR1 is SQVTM and CDR2 is ANQGSEA. Trimming cost V 7 bases and J 2 bases, with 12 bases left between them. The CDR3 has 13 amino acids. The CDR3 bases are TGCAGCGCCGGGGACGGGGGCAATCAGCCCCAGCATTTT. This translates into CSAGDGGNQPQHF.

The chain combines TRBV30 with TRBJ2-1; the D is unclear. Per germline, CDR1 GTSNPN and CDR2 SVGIG (reference sequence). Trimming cost V 5 bases and J 7 bases, with 12 bases left between them. The CDR3 is 12 amino acids. CDR3 in amino acids: CAWGPAGNEQFF. The CDR3 nucleotides read TGTGCCTGGGGCCCGGCTGGAAATGAGCAGTTCTTC. Full variable domain (rest looked up from reference TRBV30 and TRBJ2-1): SQTIHQWPATLVQPVGSPLSLECTVEGTSNPNLYWYRQAAGRGLQLLFYSVGIGQISSEVPQNLSASRPQDRQFILSSKKLLLSDSGFYLCAWGPAGNEQFFGPGTRLTVL.

This clonotype was counted between two and nine times. This chain connects TRBV6-5 to TRBJ2-1, with D possibly being TRBD2 (5 bases). From germline, CDR1 is MNHEY and CDR2 SVGAGI. V shed 0 bases and J shed 4 bases, with 16 bases lying between them. The length of the CDR3 is 17 residues. CDR3 sequence reads: CASSYSNVGATYNEQFF. The CDR3 region has the DNA TGTGCCAGCAGTTACTCGAATGTGGGAGCTACATACAATGAGCAGTTCTTC.

This clonotype appeared a few times. V usage is TRBV7-2 and J usage is TRBJ2-1, with D possibly TRBD1 on 5 matching bases. This CDR3 region has 13 residues. The V and J ends lost 5 bases and 5 bases respectively, with 10 bases between them. From germline, CDR1 is SGHTA and CDR2 FQGNSA. CDR3 in DNA: TGTGCCAGCAGCAGACAGAAGGACAATGAGCAGTTCTTC. Its translation: CASSRQKDNEQFF.

This clonotype appeared a few times. The chain joins TRBV9 to TRBJ2-1; 9 nucleotides align to TRBD2. V lost 0 bases, J lost 7 bases, and 5 bases stayed unmatched. The germline CDR1 and CDR2 sequences are SGDLS and YYNGEE. This CDR3 comprises 15 residues. The CDR3 loop is CASSVEGGGANEQFF. The DNA of the CDR3 is TGTGCCAGCAGCGTAGAGGGCGGGGGGGCGAATGAGCAGTTCTTC.

The chain combines TRBV20-1 with TRBJ2-1; 13 bases are a match to TRBD2. Trimming cost V 5 bases and J 7 bases; bases outside gene matches: 11. The CDR3 covers 16 residues. CDR1 and CDR2 from the germline V gene are DFQATT and SNEGSKA (reference sequence). This CDR3 is CSAAPFPGLAGNEQFF. The CDR3 DNA reads TGCAGTGCTGCTCCTTTCCCGGGACTAGCGGGAAATGAGCAGTTCTTC.

The chain links TRBV12-3 or TRBV12-4 to TRBJ2-3; the D is unclear. The V and J ends lost 3 bases and 5 bases respectively, with 6 bases between them. The CDR3 has 12 residues. CDR3 nucleotides: TGTGCCAGCAGTTTCGTAAGAGATACGCAGTATTTT. Translated, it gives CASSFVRDTQYF.

J is TRBJ2-1 and V is TRBV5-6; the match to TRBD2 covers 8 bases. CDR3 length: 16 residues. The V gene end was trimmed by 0 bases and the J gene end by 5 bases; junction bases not matched to a gene: 7. Germline V lookup: CDR1 SGHDT, CDR2 YYEEEE. The CDR3 DNA follows: TGTGCCAGCAGCTTGGCGGTATTAGCGGGGAACAATGAGCAGTTCTTC. This codes for CASSLAVLAGNNEQFF.

The gene calls are TRBV4-2 and TRBJ2-3; D assignment may be TRBD1 or TRBD2 (5 bases each). The V end was cut by 4 bases, the J end by 0 bases, with 17 bases between. Germline V gene lookup returns CDR1 LGHNA and CDR2 YNFKEQ. The CDR3 is 17 residues long. Here the CDR3 reads CASSPPRGGYSTDTQYF. The CDR3 region has the DNA TGTGCCAGCAGCCCCCCAAGGGGCGGGTATAGCACAGATACGCAGTATTTT.

The chain is built from TRBV13 and TRBJ2-3; 10 nucleotides match TRBD1. There are 16 residues in the CDR3. CDR1 PRHDT and CDR2 FYEKMQ come from the germline V gene (reference sequence). Unmatched junction bases numbered 4, after V lost 1 base and J lost 3 bases. The CDR3 sequence is CASSLADRGRTDTQYF. The CDR3 region has the DNA TGTGCCAGCAGCTTAGCGGACAGGGGGAGGACAGATACGCAGTATTTT.